Following are 21 T cell receptor beta chains from one sample sequenced in a study of T cells in Graves' hyperthyroidism and ophthalmopathy. Researchers took RNA transcripts and amplified the TCR beta CDR3 regions from them. With the HTBI primer set, the TCR CDR3 went through a first round of RT-PCR. MiXCR, run by TCRdb on the multiplex PCR reads, gives a single entry per CDR3 protein. Of approximately 400,000 distinct CDR3 sequences in the sample, around 14% were seen once. Sequencing was performed on blood. These receptors came from a woman between 18 and 29 years old with Graves' hyperthyroidism.

This clonotype was seen a handful of times. V is TRBV4-1 and J is TRBJ1-1, with D perhaps TRBD1 (6 bases). The germline CDR1 and CDR2 sequences are MGHRA and YSYEKL. V shed 1 base and J shed 5 bases, with 11 bases lying between them. There are 14 residues in the CDR3. In DNA, the CDR3 is TGCGCCAGCAGCCAAGTACAGGGAGGGACTGAAGCTTTCTTT. Encoded protein: CASSQVQGGTEAFF.

This clonotype was seen many times. The chain is built from TRBV20-1 and TRBJ2-3; no clear D. CDR3 length: 14 amino acids. V gave up 2 bases and J gave up 0 bases, with 9 bases separating them. CDR1 DFQATT and CDR2 SNEGSKA come from the germline V gene (reference sequence). The CDR3 DNA reads as TGCAGTGCTAGACCTCTGATGAGCACAGATACGCAGTATTTT. This translates into CSARPLMSTDTQYF.

This clonotype appeared a single time. No conserved phenylalanine or tryptophan is present at the end of the CDR3, so a read error is the likely explanation. The chain is built from TRBV28 and TRBJ1-4; the D is unclear. Trimming left V 5 bases short and J 8 bases short, with 15 bases between. The CDR3 has 14 residues. Germline V gene sequence: CDR1 MDHEN, CDR2 SYDVKM. CDR3 DNA: TGTGCCAGCAGTAGGGTTGGAGTGGTCGAAAAACTGTTTCTT. Protein: CASSRVGVVEKLFL.

This clonotype was detected ten times or more. J is TRBJ2-5 and V is TRBV7-9, with D possibly matching TRBD2 (7 bases). Trimming stripped 2 bases from V and 5 bases from J, with 12 bases between. The germline V gene has CDR1 SEHNR and CDR2 FQNEAQ (reference sequence). The CDR3 runs 14 residues. CDR3 sequence: CASSLNGGGETQYF. CDR3 DNA: TGTGCCAGCAGCTTAAACGGCGGGGGCGAGACCCAGTACTTC. Full variable domain (missing parts from reference TRBV7-9 and TRBJ2-5): DTGVSQNPRHKITKRGQNVTFRCDPISEHNRLYWYRQTLGQGPEFLTYFQNEAQLEKSRLLSDRFSAERPKGSFSTLEIQRTEQGDSAMYLCASSLNGGGETQYFGPGTRLLVL.

Many counts were recorded for this clonotype. In DNA form, the CDR3 reads TGTGCCTGGAGTGTACAGTTTGGACGCATCCGGGACACTGAAGCTTTCTTT. This codes for CAWSVQFGRIRDTEAFF. The chain employs TRBV30 and TRBJ1-1; D gene ambiguous. This CDR3 contains 17 residues. V lost 0 bases to trimming and J lost 3 bases, with 20 bases between them. CDR1 GTSNPN and CDR2 SVGIG come from the germline V gene (reference sequence).

A few counts support this clonotype. The CDR3 region is CASSATGEGYTF. The CDR3 DNA reads TGTGCCAGCAGTGCAACAGGGGAGGGCTACACCTTC. The chain has TRBV28 and TRBJ1-2, with 7 bases identical to TRBD1. The CDR3 extends over 12 amino acids. V lost 5 bases and J lost 8; bases outside the gene matches: 5. CDR1 and CDR2 from the germline V gene are MDHEN and SYDVKM.

This clonotype appeared a few times. This may arise from a read error, as a much more abundant clone is one base away. The chain combines TRBV27 with TRBJ1-1; no clear D gene. V was trimmed by 3 bases and J by 6 bases, leaving 11 bases between them. Germline V gene data show CDR1 as MNHEY and CDR2 as SMNVEV (reference sequence). The CDR3 totals 13 residues. CDR3 protein: CASSFAARPEAFF. The CDR3 DNA reads as TGTGCCAGCAGTTTCGCGGCGAGGCCTGAAGCTTTCTTT.

This clonotype has a count of ten or more. The V and J genes are TRBV28 and TRBJ2-1; 11 bases align to TRBD2. CDR1 is MDHEN, CDR2 SYDVKM, per germline. V was clipped by 7 bases and J by 10 bases; unmatched bases: 12. This CDR3 is built from 15 residues. In DNA, the CDR3 is TGTGCCAGCACTATCATTCTAGCGGGGGGCCAGGAGCAGTTCTTC. Amino acids: CASTIILAGGQEQFF. The full variable domain, completed using reference TRBV28 and TRBJ2-1, is DVKVTQSSRYLVKRTGEKVFLECVQDMDHENMFWYRQDPGLGLRLIYFSYDVKMKEKGDIPEGYSVSREKKERFSLILESASTNQTSMYLCASTIILAGGQEQFFGPGTRLTVL.

This clonotype was found many times. This rearrangement joins TRBV5-6 to TRBJ2-1; D remains unclear. CDR1 is SGHDT, CDR2 YYEEEE, per germline. Trimming pared 0 bases from V and 1 base from J, leaving 8 bases between. The CDR3 has 15 amino acids. The CDR3 sequence: CASSLDSLSYNEQFF. CDR3 nucleotide sequence: TGTGCCAGCAGCTTGGACAGCTTGTCCTACAATGAGCAGTTCTTC.

This chain links TRBV7-2 with TRBJ2-1, with 10 nucleotides matching TRBD1. The CDR3 length is 17 residues. Germline CDR1 SGHTA, CDR2 FQGNSA. Trimming at V came to 4 bases and at J to 6 bases, leaving 12 bases not matched to a gene. This chain's CDR3 is CASSSRRGTGDFNEQFF. The CDR3 region has the DNA TGTGCCAGCAGCTCCCGGCGCGGGACAGGGGATTTCAATGAGCAGTTCTTC.

In its sample, this clonotype was seen many times. With a much larger clone just one base away, this may be a read error. The CDR3 loop reads CSARAGTGAYEQYF. CDR3 sequence (DNA): TGCAGTGCTAGAGCCGGGACAGGGGCCTACGAGCAGTACTTC. The V call is TRBV20-1, the J call TRBJ2-7, with 10 positions matching TRBD1. Trimming at V came to 1 base and at J to 2 bases, leaving 2 bases not matched to a gene. The CDR3 runs to 14 residues. Germline V gives CDR1 DFQATT, CDR2 SNEGSKA (reference sequence).

This clonotype was seen many times. The chain carries TRBV6-1 and TRBJ2-1, with a tentative D call TRBD2 (5 bases). This CDR3 region has 13 residues. Germline V gives CDR1 MNHNS, CDR2 SASEGT. The V gene lost 3 bases and the J gene lost 6 bases, with 9 bases spanning the gap. The CDR3 region has the DNA TGTGCCAGCAGTGATGGGGAGAGCAATGAGCAGTTCTTC. The encoded protein is CASSDGESNEQFF.

This clonotype was observed at least ten times. V usage is TRBV6-2 or TRBV6-3 and J usage is TRBJ2-7; 8 nucleotides line up with TRBD2. Germline loops: CDR1 MNHEY, CDR2 SVGEGT. The V segment lost 6 bases and the J segment 5 bases; nucleotides outside the gene matches: 9. This CDR3 is 14 amino acids long. The DNA for the CDR3 is TGTGCCAGCAGGCCCGGGACTAGTCTCAACGAGCAGTACTTC. It is translated as CASRPGTSLNEQYF.

Only a few counts were recorded for this clonotype. A read error is possible here, since a much larger clone lies one base away. The chain recombines TRBV6-1 with TRBJ1-5; D perhaps matches TRBD1 (5 bases). V lost 1 base, J lost 0 bases, and 10 bases lay in between. Per germline, CDR1 MNHNS and CDR2 SASEGT. CDR3 length: 16 residues. CDR3 bases: TGTGCCAGCAGTGAAGTGGGAGGGGATAGCAATCAGCCCCAGCATTTT. Its translation is CASSEVGGDSNQPQHF.

The rearrangement links TRBV11-2 to TRBJ2-3; 9 bases agree with TRBD1. The V gene end was trimmed by 5 bases and the J gene end by 2 bases; junction bases not matched to a gene: 14. CDR1 and CDR2 (germline): SGHAT, FQNNGV. The CDR3 extends over 18 amino acids. The CDR3 spells CASSLTPGTGPNTDTQYF. CDR3 DNA sequence: TGTGCCAGCAGCCTGACCCCCGGGACAGGGCCCAACACAGATACGCAGTATTTT.

This clonotype was counted many times. This chain uses TRBV2 with TRBJ1-1, with D hard to call. The V gene lost 7 bases and the J gene lost 1 base, with 13 bases spanning the gap. In germline, CDR1 is SNHLY, CDR2 FYNNEI. The CDR3 is made up of 14 amino acids. The CDR3 here is CASKPGVWNTEAFF. The CDR3 DNA is TGTGCCAGCAAGCCGGGCGTGTGGAACACTGAAGCTTTCTTT.

V gene TRBV14 combines with J gene TRBJ1-6; no definite D call. V was trimmed by 0 bases and J by 0 bases, leaving 6 bases between them. Germline CDR1 and CDR2: SGHDN and FVKESK. CDR3 length equals 16 residues. CDR3 coding DNA: TGTGCCAGCAGCCAAGAAGGGAGCTCCTATAATTCACCCCTCCACTTT. Translating gives CASSQEGSSYNSPLHF.

This clonotype was seen repeatedly, ten times or more. The CDR3 spells CSAPKGGDPNYGYTF. The CDR3 DNA reads as TGCAGTGCCCCGAAGGGTGGAGACCCTAACTATGGCTACACCTTC. The chain links TRBV20-1 to TRBJ1-2, with D unclear. Germline V CDR1 and CDR2: DFQATT, SNEGSKA (reference sequence). The germline V and J ends were trimmed by 6 bases and 0 bases, with 17 bases remaining between them. This CDR3 has 15 amino acids.

This clonotype occurred many times. This rearrangement joins TRBV5-1 to TRBJ2-1; 10 bases are a match to TRBD1. Germline CDR1 is SGHRS and CDR2 is YFSETQ. Trimming cost V 6 bases and J 9 bases; bases outside gene matches: 9. The CDR3 has 14 amino acids. The chain's CDR3 is CASTRDRGGGEQFF. In DNA form, the CDR3 reads TGCGCCAGCACAAGGGACAGGGGAGGGGGTGAGCAGTTCTTC.

This clonotype has only a few counts. The genes are TRBV19 and TRBJ1-2; 9 bases align to TRBD1. Germline V gene sequence: CDR1 LNHDA, CDR2 SQIVND (reference sequence). This CDR3 comprises 12 residues. V gave up 7 bases and J gave up 7 bases; unmatched junction bases: 4. The CDR3 sequence: CASKGQGGGYTF. Here the CDR3 DNA reads TGTGCCAGTAAGGGACAGGGAGGTGGCTACACCTTC.

This clonotype was counted at least ten times. The chain uses TRBV7-3 and TRBJ1-5; possibly TRBD1 for D (6 bases). V dropped 5 bases and J dropped 9 bases, with 23 bases sitting between them. The germline CDR1 and CDR2 sequences are SGHTA and FQGTGA. The CDR3 has 16 amino acids. DNA of the CDR3: TGTGCCAGCAGCCTAGAAAGGGGGGACACCTCCCCGCCCCAGCATTTT. Protein sequence: CASSLERGDTSPPQHF.